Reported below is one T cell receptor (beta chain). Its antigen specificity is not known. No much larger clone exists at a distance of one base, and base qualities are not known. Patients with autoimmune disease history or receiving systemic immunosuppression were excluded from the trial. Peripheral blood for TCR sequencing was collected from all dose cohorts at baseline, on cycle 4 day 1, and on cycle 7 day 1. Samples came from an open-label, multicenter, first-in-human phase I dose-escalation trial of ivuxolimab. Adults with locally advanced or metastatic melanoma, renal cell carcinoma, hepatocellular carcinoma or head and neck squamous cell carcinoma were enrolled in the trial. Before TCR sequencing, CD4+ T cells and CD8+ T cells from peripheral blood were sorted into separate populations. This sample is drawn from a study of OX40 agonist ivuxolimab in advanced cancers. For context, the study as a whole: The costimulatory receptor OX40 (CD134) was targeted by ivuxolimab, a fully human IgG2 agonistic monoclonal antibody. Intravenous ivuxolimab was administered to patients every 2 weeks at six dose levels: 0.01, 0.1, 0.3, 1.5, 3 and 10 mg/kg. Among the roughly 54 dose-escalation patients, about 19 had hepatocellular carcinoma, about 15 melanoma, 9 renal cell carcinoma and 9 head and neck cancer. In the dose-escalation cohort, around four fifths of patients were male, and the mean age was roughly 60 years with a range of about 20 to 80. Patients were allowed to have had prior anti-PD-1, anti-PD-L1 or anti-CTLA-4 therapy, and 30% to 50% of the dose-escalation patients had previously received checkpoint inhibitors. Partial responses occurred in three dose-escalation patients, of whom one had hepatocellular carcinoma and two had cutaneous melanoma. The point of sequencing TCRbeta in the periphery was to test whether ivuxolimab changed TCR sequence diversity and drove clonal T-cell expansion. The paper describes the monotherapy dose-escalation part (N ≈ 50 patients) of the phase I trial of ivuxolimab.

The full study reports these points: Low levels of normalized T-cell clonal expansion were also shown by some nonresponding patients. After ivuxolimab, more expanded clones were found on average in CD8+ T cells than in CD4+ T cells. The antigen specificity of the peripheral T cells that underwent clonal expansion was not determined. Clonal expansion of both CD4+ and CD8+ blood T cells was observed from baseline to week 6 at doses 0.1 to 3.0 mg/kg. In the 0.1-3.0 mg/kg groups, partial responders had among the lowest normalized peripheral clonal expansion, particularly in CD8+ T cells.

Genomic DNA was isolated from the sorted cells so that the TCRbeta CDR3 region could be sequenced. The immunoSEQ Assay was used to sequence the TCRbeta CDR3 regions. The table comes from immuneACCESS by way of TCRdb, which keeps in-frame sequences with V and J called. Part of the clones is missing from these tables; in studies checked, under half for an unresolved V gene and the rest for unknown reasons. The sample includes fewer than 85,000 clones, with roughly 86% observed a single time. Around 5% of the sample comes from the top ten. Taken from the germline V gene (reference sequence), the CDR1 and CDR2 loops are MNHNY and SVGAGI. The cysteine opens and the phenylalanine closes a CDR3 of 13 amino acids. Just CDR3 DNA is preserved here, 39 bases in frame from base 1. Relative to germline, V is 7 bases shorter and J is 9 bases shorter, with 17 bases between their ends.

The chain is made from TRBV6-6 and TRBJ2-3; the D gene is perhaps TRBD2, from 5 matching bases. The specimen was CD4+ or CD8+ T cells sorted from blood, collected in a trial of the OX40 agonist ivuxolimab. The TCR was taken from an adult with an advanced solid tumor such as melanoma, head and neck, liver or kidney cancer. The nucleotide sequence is TGTGCCAGCACTAGCCAAGAAGTAGGAACGCAGTATTTT. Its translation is CASTSQEVGTQYF.